The T cell receptor (beta chain) described here comes from a study of identical twins. Study-wide findings and caveats: When twins shared out-of-frame alpha sequences, those sequences had excess low generation probability.

This CDR3 is built from 16 residues. Trimming left V 1 base short and J 2 bases short, with 15 bases between. In germline, CDR1 is LGHNA, CDR2 YSLEER. TCRdb reprocessed the 5' RACE reads with MiXCR, giving one entry per CDR3 protein. Among over 600,000 distinct CDR3 sequences listed, around 21% were seen once. This clonotype was observed a few times. Its antigen is still unknown. These data were also reused for a study on T cells expressing NK-cell markers.

The chain carries TRBV4-3 and TRBJ2-7; D not resolved. The sequenced sample was PBMCs. The source is a woman aged 18 to 35 in good health. In DNA, the CDR3 is TGCGCCAGCAGCCAAGGAATAAACAGTATTCCCTACGAGCAGTACTTC. The encoded protein is CASSQGINSIPYEQYF.